These 30 T cell receptor beta chains came from one sample sequenced in a study of T-cell memory formation after mild COVID-19. TCRdb recomputed calls from the 5' RACE reads with MiXCR, one row per CDR3 protein. This sample carries roughly 400,000 distinct CDR3 sequences, around 24% of them seen once, and the ten largest clones take about 10%. Material for sequencing was PBMCs or a T cell subset sorted from them (not recorded which). The source of these receptors is an adult woman who had mild COVID-19 (a few samples of this study predate the infection). Cell type and time point are not known.

The sample holds a few counts of this clonotype. This chain links TRBV6-1 with TRBJ1-6, with 8 bases aligning to TRBD1. CDR1 is MNHNS and CDR2 is SASEGT in the germline V gene. The trim removed 2 bases at V and 7 bases at J, leaving 4 bases unmatched. The CDR3 runs 15 residues. CDR3 protein: CASSEQGAVNSPLHF. CDR3 nucleotides: TGTGCCAGCAGTGAACAGGGGGCGGTGAATTCACCCCTCCACTTT.

This chain connects TRBV24-1 to TRBJ2-5, with 11 bases that match TRBD2. J gave up 2 bases and V 5 bases, and 9 bases lay outside the gene matches. This CDR3 has 17 amino acids. The germline V gene encodes CDR1 KGHDR and CDR2 SFDVKD. The CDR3 protein is CATSGGGTSGVQETQYF. DNA for the CDR3: TGTGCCACCAGTGGGGGGGGGACTAGCGGAGTTCAAGAGACCCAGTACTTC.

The chain couples TRBV20-1 to TRBJ2-7, with D tentatively TRBD1 (6 bases). CDR1 is DFQATT, CDR2 SNEGSKA, per germline (reference sequence). The ends were cut back, 3 bases at V and 6 bases at J, with 21 bases in the middle. This CDR3 spans 15 amino acids. CDR3 protein: CSASPRAGVRREQYF. DNA for the CDR3: TGCAGTGCTAGCCCCAGGGCAGGGGTCCGTCGCGAGCAGTACTTC.

The chain has TRBV12-3 or TRBV12-4 and TRBJ2-7; 9 bases are a match to TRBD2. This CDR3 has 16 residues. J lost 2 bases, V lost 3 bases, and 8 bases had no gene match. This CDR3 reads CASSFGAGTSPYEQYF. The CDR3 region has the DNA TGTGCCAGCAGTTTTGGAGCCGGGACTAGCCCCTACGAGCAGTACTTC.

V and J are TRBV24-1 and TRBJ2-1; D unresolved. From germline, CDR1 is KGHDR and CDR2 SFDVKD. Deletions cut 9 bases from V and 0 bases from J, with 11 bases between. The CDR3 has 14 residues. The CDR3 loop is CATGPSGSYNEQFF. DNA for the CDR3: TGTGCCACCGGCCCCTCGGGCTCCTACAATGAGCAGTTCTTC.

The chain joins TRBV3-1 to TRBJ2-3; D might be TRBD1 (5 bases). This CDR3 is built from 17 residues. V shed 0 bases and J shed 1 base, with 14 bases lying between them. Per germline, CDR1 LGHDT and CDR2 YNNKEL (reference sequence). CDR3 in amino acids: CASSQDRREGGTDTQYF. The CDR3 region has the DNA TGTGCCAGCAGCCAAGATCGCAGGGAAGGGGGCACAGATACGCAGTATTTT.

The V call is TRBV13, the J call TRBJ1-2; D not certain. CDR1 is PRHDT and CDR2 is FYEKMQ in the germline V gene (reference sequence). Trimming took off 5 bases at V and 4 bases at J, with 20 bases between the two ends. The CDR3 is 16 residues long. CDR3 coding DNA: TGTGCCAGCAGCCTTAGACAACAGAGAATACGCTATGGCTACACCTTC. It encodes CASSLRQQRIRYGYTF.

The sample holds a few counts of this clonotype. The chain employs TRBV11-2 and TRBJ2-3; D perhaps matches TRBD2 (5 bases). Germline V gene data show CDR1 as SGHAT and CDR2 as FQNNGV. Trimming cost V 1 base and J 3 bases, with 11 bases left between them. CDR3 size: 15 residues. CDR3 loop: CASSLAGLETDTQYF. CDR3 bases: TGTGCCAGCAGCTTAGCGGGATTGGAGACAGATACGCAGTATTTT.

This clonotype came up a few times. The V and J genes are TRBV2 and TRBJ1-2, with TRBD1 matching 8 bases. The CDR3 length is 13 residues. V lost 5 bases, J lost 3 bases, and 2 bases stayed unmatched. Germline lookup yields CDR1 SNHLY and CDR2 FYNNEI. The CDR3 sequence is CASSIQGDYGYTF. The CDR3 DNA follows: TGTGCCAGCAGTATACAGGGGGACTATGGCTACACCTTC.

This sequence joins TRBV10-3 and TRBJ1-1; a weak D match, TRBD1 (5 bases). Trimming shortened V by 4 bases and J by 1 base, and 10 bases separated the two germline ends. The CDR3 covers 14 residues. Germline CDR1 is ENHRY and CDR2 is SYGVKD. The CDR3 region is CAISAGGRNTEAFF. The CDR3, as DNA: TGTGCCATCAGTGCGGGGGGGAGGAACACTGAAGCTTTCTTT.

This clonotype was observed a few times. The rearrangement joins TRBV7-3 to TRBJ1-6; D ambiguous. V was trimmed by 5 bases and J by 14 bases, leaving 19 bases between them. Germline CDR1 reads SGHTA; CDR2 reads FQGTGA. CDR3 size: 14 residues. The CDR3 sequence is CASSPEPGLGTLHF. The CDR3 DNA follows: TGTGCCAGCAGCCCCGAACCTGGCTTGGGGACCCTCCACTTT.

This clonotype appeared a few times. The CDR3 region is CSVVPYVGESNYGYTF. As DNA, the CDR3 is TGCAGCGTCGTACCCTACGTTGGGGAGTCTAACTATGGCTACACCTTC. The V gene is TRBV29-1, the J gene TRBJ1-2; D remains unclear. Germline assignment: CDR1 SQVTM and CDR2 ANQGSEA. V lost 6 bases and J 0 bases, leaving 20 bases between the germline ends. The CDR3 runs to 16 residues.

The V gene is TRBV2, the J gene TRBJ2-5; possible D gene TRBD2, 6 bases. This CDR3 region has 16 residues. Germline loops: CDR1 SNHLY, CDR2 FYNNEI. Trimming stripped 1 base from V and 4 bases from J, with 16 bases between. The CDR3 here is CASSEVTTSMRETQYF. As DNA, the CDR3 is TGTGCCAGCAGTGAAGTAACTACTAGCATGAGAGAGACCCAGTACTTC.

The chain joins TRBV18 to TRBJ1-4; D ambiguous. CDR3 length: 13 residues. Germline V lookup: CDR1 KGHSH, CDR2 LQKENI. V was pared by 0 bases and J by 5 bases, with 4 bases between. The chain's CDR3 is CASSPPENEKLFF. The CDR3 DNA follows: TGTGCCAGCTCACCACCGGAGAATGAAAAACTGTTTTTT.

V usage is TRBV5-1 and J usage is TRBJ1-6; D may be TRBD1 (5 bases). This CDR3 spans 16 amino acids. V shed 4 bases and J shed 8 bases, with 19 bases lying between them. Germline values: CDR1 SGHRS, CDR2 YFSETQ. CDR3 protein: CASSPKPTAADSPLHF. CDR3 in DNA: TGCGCCAGCAGCCCAAAGCCGACAGCAGCCGATTCACCCCTCCACTTT.

This chain joins TRBV29-1 and TRBJ2-1, with 11 nucleotides matching TRBD2. Trimming at V came to 7 bases and at J to 0 bases, leaving 5 bases not matched to a gene. The germline V gene has CDR1 SQVTM and CDR2 ANQGSEA. This CDR3 comprises 15 residues. The CDR3 nucleotides read TGCAGCGCCGAGGGACTAGCGGCCTCCTACAATGAGCAGTTCTTC. Its translation is CSAEGLAASYNEQFF.

V is TRBV5-1 and J is TRBJ1-4; maybe TRBD1 (6 bases). Trimming shortened V by 4 bases and J by 5 bases, and 15 bases separated the two germline ends. The CDR3 is made up of 15 amino acids. Germline V gene data show CDR1 as SGHRS and CDR2 as YFSETQ. CDR3 protein: CASSPLQGTNEKLFF. CDR3 coding DNA: TGCGCCAGCAGCCCCTTACAGGGAACCAATGAAAAACTGTTTTTT.

V usage is TRBV12-3 or TRBV12-4 and J usage is TRBJ1-4; no reliable D call. The CDR3 is 14 residues long. V lost 5 bases and J lost 8, with 15 bases in between. The CDR3 region has the DNA TGTGCCAGCAGTCCCTCTGGGGTAAGGGAAAAACTGTTTTTT. Translated: CASSPSGVREKLFF.

The sample holds a few counts of this clonotype. The V gene is TRBV4-2, the J gene TRBJ2-1, with D uncertain. The CDR3 runs to 16 residues. Germline assignment: CDR1 LGHNA and CDR2 YNFKEQ. The germline V and J ends were trimmed by 1 base and 6 bases, with 16 bases remaining between them. The CDR3 sequence: CASSQGFHMSVNEQFF. The CDR3 DNA follows: TGTGCCAGCAGCCAAGGCTTCCACATGTCCGTCAATGAGCAGTTCTTC.

J is TRBJ2-5 and V is TRBV20-1; 11 bases map to TRBD2. The germline CDR1 and CDR2 sequences are DFQATT and SNEGSKA (reference sequence). The CDR3 contains 13 residues. The junction had 3 bases not matched to a gene; V was cut back by 6 bases and J by 3 bases. The CDR3 here is CSAPGLAEETQYF. DNA of the CDR3: TGCAGTGCCCCGGGACTAGCGGAAGAGACCCAGTACTTC.

V and J are TRBV5-1 and TRBJ1-2; 7 bases agree with TRBD1. From germline, CDR1 is SGHRS and CDR2 YFSETQ. The CDR3 loop spans 15 amino acids. V trimming: 0 bases; J trimming: 7 bases; junction bases outside the gene matches: 9. The CDR3 here is CASSLALTGNGGYTF. For the CDR3, the DNA is TGCGCCAGCAGCTTGGCGCTGACAGGGAATGGTGGCTACACCTTC.

This clonotype has just a few counts. This rearrangement joins TRBV3-1 to TRBJ1-1, with 9 bases that match TRBD1. With V trimmed by 1 base and J by 5 bases, 5 bases remained unmatched. The CDR3 has 15 amino acids. Looked up from germline, CDR1 is LGHDT and CDR2 is YNNKEL (reference sequence). DNA for the CDR3: TGTGCCAGCAGCCAAGCGGACAGGGGTAGAACTGAAGCTTTCTTT. Protein product: CASSQADRGRTEAFF.

The J gene is TRBJ2-3, the V gene TRBV15, with 11 bases fitting TRBD2. Losses at the gene ends were 3 bases for V and 6 bases for J; bases not matched to a gene: 8. Germline CDR1 is LNHNV and CDR2 is YYDKDF (reference sequence). The CDR3 consists of 16 residues. In DNA, the CDR3 is TGTGCCACCAGCAGCGGACTAGCGGGTAGGGTGGATACGCAGTATTTT. Its translation: CATSSGLAGRVDTQYF.

This rearrangement joins TRBV5-5 to TRBJ2-6; perhaps TRBD1 as D (6 bases). Germline CDR1 SGHKS, CDR2 YYEKEE (reference sequence). The V gene lost 4 bases and the J gene lost 0 bases, with 8 bases spanning the gap. This CDR3 comprises 15 residues. This CDR3 is CASSRQVSGANVLTF. The CDR3 DNA follows: TGTGCCAGCAGCAGACAGGTCTCTGGGGCCAACGTCCTGACTTTC.

V is TRBV2 and J is TRBJ2-7; D unresolved. Between the trimmed V and J ends, which lost 6 bases and 0 bases, there was a span of 15 bases. CDR1 and CDR2 (germline): SNHLY, FYNNEI. CDR3 length: 15 residues. The CDR3 DNA reads TGTGCCAGCAGGGACCGGGCTCCGGGCTCCTACGAGCAGTACTTC. As protein: CASRDRAPGSYEQYF.

A note on this clonotype: At one boundary the junction diverges from the germline segment, which might be a read error. This chain joins TRBV5-6 and TRBJ1-1; 11 bases fit TRBD1. This CDR3 is 16 amino acids long. CDR1 and CDR2 (germline): SGHDT, YYEEEE. The CDR3 coding sequence is TGTGCCAGCAGCCTCGGCCCCGGGACAGGGGGATCTGAGGCTTTCTTT. The encoded protein is CASSLGPGTGGSEAFF.

The J gene is TRBJ2-5, the V gene TRBV24-1; 7 nucleotides match TRBD2. This CDR3 contains 14 residues. Germline CDR1 KGHDR, CDR2 SFDVKD. V lost 7 bases, J lost 2 bases, and 6 bases stayed unmatched. The chain's CDR3 is CATSPAGPQETQYF. The CDR3 DNA reads TGTGCCACCAGCCCAGCGGGGCCTCAAGAGACCCAGTACTTC.

This clonotype was recorded a few times. The chain recombines TRBV4-2 with TRBJ2-3; D uncertain. This CDR3 spans 15 amino acids. Germline CDR1 and CDR2: LGHNA and YNFKEQ. V shed 0 bases and J shed 4 bases, with 11 bases lying between them. DNA for the CDR3: TGTGCCAGCAGCCAAGATGGGAATATTGCAGATACGCAGTATTTT. This encodes CASSQDGNIADTQYF.

The CDR3 nucleotides read TGTGCCAGCAGCCAAGATCTAGCGGGAGTTTCTGGATTAGAGACCCAGTACTTC. Translated: CASSQDLAGVSGLETQYF. The chain combines TRBV4-2 with TRBJ2-5, with 10 bases identical to TRBD2. Trimming cost V 0 bases and J 4 bases; bases outside gene matches: 11. The CDR3 totals 18 residues. Germline assignment: CDR1 LGHNA and CDR2 YNFKEQ.

J is TRBJ2-1 and V is TRBV24-1; TRBD2 is a possible D gene (5 bases). The CDR3 length is 15 residues. Trimming pared 3 bases from V and 8 bases from J, leaving 16 bases between. The germline V gene has CDR1 KGHDR and CDR2 SFDVKD. Here the CDR3 reads CATSDAPGNADEQFF. DNA for the CDR3: TGTGCCACCAGTGATGCCCCGGGGAATGCCGATGAGCAGTTCTTC.